Each of the 9 T cell receptor beta chains below was sequenced from the same sample in a study of regulatory dendritic cells for organ transplantation. Profiling relied on immunoSEQ multiplex PCR, and the TCRdb table lists in-frame clones only, not all of them. The table records almost 35,000 clones, approximately 91% of them present only once. The sample taken for sequencing was naive CD4+ T cells from blood. Subset specified: CD45RA+ naive T cells. Receptors were obtained from a human donor in good health.

This clone was detected once. V usage is TRBV10-3 and J usage is TRBJ1-2; 8 bases agree with TRBD1. The CDR3 has 16 residues. Germline V gene lookup returns CDR1 ENHRY and CDR2 SYGVKD. With V trimmed by 2 bases and J by 5 bases, 10 bases remained unmatched. This CDR3 is CAISETQGAIGYGYTF. The CDR3 region has the DNA TGTGCCATCAGTGAGACCCAGGGGGCTATCGGGTATGGCTACACCTTC.

The V call is TRBV7-2, the J call TRBJ2-1, with a possible D match to TRBD2 (6 bases). CDR3 length equals 12 residues. V dropped 0 bases and J dropped 11 bases, with 8 bases sitting between them. Germline V gene data show CDR1 as SGHTA and CDR2 as FQGNSA. CDR3 in amino acids: CASSLARGKQFF. CDR3 DNA: TGTGCCAGCAGCTTAGCGCGGGGAAAGCAGTTCTTC.

The chain combines TRBV5-6 with TRBJ1-5; 7 bases align to TRBD1. This CDR3 spans 16 amino acids. Germline V gives CDR1 SGHDT, CDR2 YYEEEE. Losses at the gene ends were 4 bases for V and 2 bases for J; bases not matched to a gene: 9. DNA for the CDR3: TGTGCCAGCAGCCTACGTACCGGGACAGGCAATCAGCCCCAGCATTTT. Translation gives CASSLRTGTGNQPQHF.

CDR3 sequence reads: CASSLAVRGEQYF. CDR3 bases: TGTGCCAGCAGCTTAGCCGTCAGGGGCGAGCAGTACTTC. V gene TRBV7-9 combines with J gene TRBJ2-7; maybe TRBD1 (6 bases). This CDR3 is 13 amino acids long. Germline V CDR1 and CDR2: SEHNR, FQNEAQ (reference sequence). The germline V and J ends were trimmed by 0 bases and 6 bases, with 9 bases remaining between them.

The chain employs TRBV7-3 and TRBJ2-6; 10 bases are shared with TRBD1. The trim removed 5 bases at V and 0 bases at J, leaving 4 bases unmatched. The CDR3 is made up of 17 amino acids. Germline V gives CDR1 SGHTA, CDR2 FQGTGA. The CDR3 sequence: CASSARDRGSGANVLTF. Here the CDR3 DNA reads TGTGCCAGCAGCGCCCGGGACAGGGGCTCTGGGGCCAACGTCCTGACTTTC.

V is TRBV7-2 and J is TRBJ1-2; D may be TRBD1 (6 bases). Germline CDR1 SGHTA, CDR2 FQGNSA. The length of the CDR3 is 15 residues. The V end was cut by 4 bases, the J end by 3 bases, with 15 bases between. The CDR3 reads CASSSRRQEHYGYTF. The CDR3 DNA is TGTGCCAGCAGCTCTCGGAGACAGGAACACTATGGCTACACCTTC. Supplemented by reference TRBV7-2 and TRBJ1-2, the full variable domain reads GAGVSQSPSNKVTEKGKDVELRCDPISGHTALYWYRQSLGQGLEFLIYFQGNSAPDKSGLPSDRFSAERTGGSVSTLTIQRTQQEDSAVYLCASSSRRQEHYGYTFGSGTRLTVV.

V gene TRBV29-1 combines with J gene TRBJ1-1; 9 nucleotides line up with TRBD1. Germline assignment: CDR1 SQVTM and CDR2 ANQGSEA. V shed 7 bases, J shed 4 bases, and the junction held 7 bases outside the gene matches. The CDR3 consists of 13 residues. Here the CDR3 reads CSADLTGGTEAFF. The CDR3 coding sequence is TGCAGCGCCGATCTGACAGGGGGCACTGAAGCTTTCTTT.

The V call is TRBV2, the J call TRBJ1-4; D not resolved. Trimming cost V 7 bases and J 0 bases, with 9 bases left between them. The CDR3 consists of 14 residues. Germline V CDR1 and CDR2: SNHLY, FYNNEI. The DNA of the CDR3 is TGTGCCAGCACAAAGGATGCAACTAATGAAAAACTGTTTTTT. It is translated as CASTKDATNEKLFF.

This rearrangement joins TRBV7-9 to TRBJ2-3; TRBD2 agrees at 14 bases. This CDR3 is built from 16 residues. The V gene end was trimmed by 5 bases and the J gene end by 5 bases; junction bases not matched to a gene: 6. In germline, CDR1 is SEHNR, CDR2 FQNEAQ (reference sequence). DNA for the CDR3: TGTGCCAGCAGCCCCGGGACTAGCGGGAGAGGAGATACGCAGTATTTT. As protein: CASSPGTSGRGDTQYF.